A selection of T cell receptor beta chains follows, all from one sample in a study of blood T cell repertoires in COVID-19. Assay: immunoSEQ multiplex PCR; the TCRdb copy retains only in-frame clones and omits some. This sample has about 300,000 clones; approximately 90% occur once, and the top ten carry about 4.2%. Sequenced input: PBMCs or T cells enriched from blood (not recorded which). The receptors here all came from a man aged 30 to 39 who had recovered from COVID-19. Both conserved end residues are part of each CDR3. Each record gives: D gene, clone size, J gene, V gene, CDR3 protein, CDR3 DNA. A D gene is named only where the DNA matches it firmly. Only part of the rows carry a size: once, few, many, or a class if the clone is expanded.

D: TRBD1
size: -
J: TRBJ2-7
V: TRBV24-1
CDR3: CATSAGSSQGAREQYF
DNA: TGTGCCACCAGTGCCGGGTCTTCACAGGGGGCGCGGGAGCAGTACTTC

D: -
size: -
J: TRBJ1-3
V: TRBV18
CDR3: CASSPEVRNTIYF
DNA: TGTGCCAGCTCACCGGAGGTCAGAAACACCATATATTTT

D: -
size: once
J: TRBJ2-4
V: TRBV5-1
CDR3: CASSLTSGTPKGDIQYF
DNA: TGCGCCAGCAGCTTGACATCCGGGACACCCAAGGGAGACATTCAGTACTTC

D: TRBD2
size: -
J: TRBJ2-1
V: TRBV5-1
CDR3: CASSLSLAGALQFF
DNA: TGCGCCAGCAGCTTAAGTCTAGCGGGGGCCCTACAGTTCTTC

D: TRBD2
size: -
J: TRBJ2-7
V: TRBV9
CDR3: CASSVELAGVYEQYF
DNA: TGTGCCAGCAGCGTAGAACTAGCGGGCGTCTACGAGCAGTACTTC

D: TRBD2
size: once
J: TRBJ2-3
V: TRBV11-3
CDR3: CASSPGTSGGARTDTQYF
DNA: TGTGCCAGCAGCCCGGGGACTAGCGGGGGGGCCCGCACAGATACGCAGTATTTT

D: TRBD1
size: -
J: TRBJ1-1
V: TRBV7-2
CDR3: CASSTRGTGRNTEAFF
DNA: TGTGCCAGCAGCACCCGGGGGACAGGAAGGAACACTGAAGCTTTCTTT

D: -
size: once
J: TRBJ2-7
V: TRBV3-1/TRBV3-2
CDR3: CASSQEATTGPTYEQYF
DNA: TGTGCCAGCAGCCAAGAAGCGACAACAGGGCCTACCTACGAGCAGTACTTC

D: TRBD2
size: -
J: TRBJ2-1
V: TRBV19
CDR3: CASSPLLAGVRNEQFF
DNA: TGTGCCAGTAGTCCCTTACTAGCGGGGGTTCGCAATGAGCAGTTCTTC

D: TRBD1
size: -
J: TRBJ2-5
V: TRBV11-2
CDR3: CASSRDRGETQYF
DNA: TGTGCCAGCAGTCGGGACAGGGGTGAGACCCAGTACTTC

D: -
size: -
J: TRBJ1-2
V: TRBV7-2
CDR3: CASSNTGIGSYGYTF
DNA: TGTGCCAGCAGCAATACAGGGATTGGGTCCTATGGCTACACCTTC

D: -
size: -
J: TRBJ2-5
V: TRBV4-1
CDR3: CASSLQALQETQYF
DNA: TGCGCCAGCAGCCTACAGGCTCTTCAAGAGACCCAGTACTTC

D: -
size: -
J: TRBJ1-2
V: TRBV7-6
CDR3: CASSLVTGRVTYGYTF
DNA: TGTGCCAGCAGCTTAGTCACCGGGCGGGTGACCTATGGCTACACCTTC

D: TRBD1
size: -
J: TRBJ1-1
V: TRBV19
CDR3: CASRDTGGMNTEAFF
DNA: TGTGCCAGCCGGGACACAGGGGGCATGAACACTGAAGCTTTCTTT

D: -
size: -
J: TRBJ1-6
V: TRBV30
CDR3: CAWSPRWGDGSSSYNSPLHF
DNA: TGTGCCTGGAGCCCCCGATGGGGGGATGGATCGAGCTCCTATAATTCACCCCTCCACTTT

D: TRBD2
size: once
J: TRBJ2-1
V: TRBV6-5
CDR3: CASSYGSSGRGEQFF
DNA: TGTGCCAGCAGTTACGGGAGTAGCGGGAGGGGTGAGCAGTTCTTC

D: TRBD1
size: -
J: TRBJ1-2
V: TRBV5-1
CDR3: CASRLSPGQGYDGYTF
DNA: TGCGCCAGCAGACTTTCTCCGGGACAGGGTTACGATGGCTACACCTTC

D: TRBD2
size: -
J: TRBJ2-7
V: TRBV11-2
CDR3: CASSSRLAGVPYEQYF
DNA: TGTGCCAGCAGCTCCCGACTAGCGGGAGTCCCCTACGAGCAGTACTTC

D: -
size: -
J: TRBJ1-6
V: TRBV5-1
CDR3: CASKPGRGRDSPLHF
DNA: TGCGCCAGCAAACCTGGACGAGGGAGGGATTCACCCCTCCACTTT

D: TRBD1
size: once
J: TRBJ2-7
V: TRBV2
CDR3: CASSRAGGQGVQLSYEQYF
DNA: TGTGCCAGCAGTAGGGCCGGGGGACAGGGGGTTCAGCTCTCCTACGAGCAGTACTTC